The clone carrying this TCR beta chain came up a few times. What it binds is unknown. This CDR3 comprises 14 residues. CDR1 is GTSNPN, CDR2 SVGIG, per germline (reference sequence). Trimming pared 8 bases from V and 3 bases from J, leaving 16 bases between. Both 60 Vbeta primers and 13 Jbeta primers went into the PCR. The table came from immunoSEQ multiplex PCR; TCRdb's copy has only in-frame clones and leaves some out. The data contain some 120,000 clones, 74% of them seen just once; the ten biggest clones take up nearly 6%. Whereas donors were nominally healthy upon sampling, unrecorded immune exposures were probable. These data are taken from a study of cytomegalovirus exposure and HLA in healthy donors. Study conclusions and caveats: Among TCR beta chains, those listed as cytomegalovirus-associated numbered about 150. Indistinguishable V segments such as TRBV6-2 and TRBV6-3 were excluded.

The chain couples TRBV30 to TRBJ1-4; possible D gene TRBD1, 5 bases. This clonotype was sampled from a woman aged 45-65 years in good health and CMV-seropositive. The source material was PBMCs. The CDR3 coding sequence is TGTGCCAGATCCTCGTGGACATCTAATGAAAAACTGTTTTTT. It translates to CARSSWTSNEKLFF.